The 15 T cell receptor beta chains given below trace back to one sample, sequenced in a study of cytomegalovirus exposure and HLA in healthy donors. It was with 60 Vbeta and 13 Jbeta primers that the PCR ran. Repertoires were generated with immunoSEQ multiplex PCR, while TCRdb's copy carries only in-frame clones and drops some. The sample includes 90,000 to 150,000 clones, 70% to 90% of them seen just once. The material sequenced was PBMCs. These receptors originate from a man in his forties in good health and CMV-seronegative.

This chain joins TRBV4-1 and TRBJ2-7; D call uncertain. V shed 1 base and J shed 2 bases, with 9 bases lying between them. CDR1 and CDR2 (germline): MGHRA, YSYEKL. The CDR3 runs to 14 residues. The CDR3 sequence is CASSQGTTTYEQYF. DNA for the CDR3: TGCGCCAGCAGCCAAGGCACAACGACCTACGAGCAGTACTTC.

This clone was seen just once. The same CDR3 can be traced to other DNA sequences in this sample. This chain joins TRBV7-2 and TRBJ2-3; TRBD2 matches at 7 bases. J lost 4 bases, V lost 5 bases, and 15 bases had no gene match. From germline, CDR1 is SGHTA and CDR2 FQGNSA. This CDR3 is 17 amino acids long. The chain's CDR3 is CASSVRLGGGAPDTQYF. CDR3 sequence (DNA): TGTGCCAGCAGCGTCCGCCTCGGCGGGGGAGCGCCAGATACGCAGTATTTT.

The V and J genes are TRBV27 and TRBJ1-6; 7 bases are shared with TRBD1. Trimming removed 5 bases from V and 7 bases from J; junction bases left unmatched: 5. CDR1 is MNHEY and CDR2 is SMNVEV in the germline V gene (reference sequence). The CDR3 has 14 residues. The CDR3 nucleotides are TGTGCCAGCAGTCCCCTGGACAGGAATTCACCCCTCCACTTT. Translated: CASSPLDRNSPLHF.

This chain links TRBV29-1 with TRBJ2-1; 8 bases map to TRBD1. The trim removed 7 bases at V and 2 bases at J, leaving 10 bases unmatched. Looked up from germline, CDR1 is SQVTM and CDR2 is ANQGSEA. The CDR3 covers 15 residues. CDR3 nucleotide sequence: TGCAGCGCCGCGATTACAGGGGGTGCCTACAATGAGCAGTTCTTC. Translated: CSAAITGGAYNEQFF.

This clone was detected once. V and J are TRBV27 and TRBJ1-1; the D is unclear. CDR3 length equals 12 residues. Germline CDR1 MNHEY, CDR2 SMNVEV (reference sequence). V gave up 4 bases and J gave up 4 bases, with 7 bases separating them. Here the CDR3 reads CASSYGGTEAFF. As DNA, the CDR3 is TGTGCCAGCAGTTACGGCGGCACTGAAGCTTTCTTT.

This clone came up a few times. Different DNA sequences within this sample yield the same CDR3. V gene TRBV9 combines with J gene TRBJ1-2; TRBD1 is a possible D gene (5 bases). This CDR3 has 14 residues. The germline V gene has CDR1 SGDLS and CDR2 YYNGEE. V was cut by 3 bases and J by 4 bases, with 13 bases left in between. CDR3 in DNA: TGTGCCAGCAGCGCGACAGACAGCCGCTATGGCTACACCTTC. Its translation is CASSATDSRYGYTF.

This rearrangement joins TRBV30 to TRBJ2-7, with 10 positions matching TRBD1. The CDR3 runs 13 residues. V dropped 3 bases and J dropped 3; count of bases not matched to a gene: 2. The V gene's germline CDR1 is GTSNPN and CDR2 SVGIG (reference sequence). This chain's CDR3 is CAWSRTGGYEQYF. For the CDR3, the DNA is TGTGCCTGGAGCAGGACAGGGGGCTACGAGCAGTACTTC.

The chain recombines TRBV14 with TRBJ2-7, with D possibly matching TRBD2 (7 bases). Germline CDR1 is SGHDN and CDR2 is FVKESK. V was shortened by 6 bases and J by 4 bases, with 19 bases between the two germline ends. This CDR3 spans 15 amino acids. CDR3 coding DNA: TGTGCCAGCAGTCACCGAGGGGGGGCTCTTTACGAGCAGTACTTC. It specifies CASSHRGGALYEQYF.

This chain connects TRBV5-4 to TRBJ1-6, with D perhaps TRBD1 (6 bases). Deletions cut 4 bases from V and 8 bases from J, with 16 bases between. The CDR3 sequence is 15 residues long. Per germline, CDR1 SGHNT and CDR2 YYREEE (reference sequence). CDR3 region: CASSPSTGTYSPLHF. The CDR3 DNA reads TGTGCCAGCAGCCCCTCGACAGGAACGTATTCACCCCTCCACTTT.

The CDR3 protein is CASSPSGTVSYEQYF. Written as DNA, the CDR3 is TGTGCCAGCTCACCCTCCGGGACAGTCTCATACGAGCAGTACTTC. The chain recombines TRBV18 with TRBJ2-7, with 7 nucleotides matching TRBD1. The CDR3 length is 15 residues. Trimming cost V 3 bases and J 4 bases; bases outside gene matches: 9. Per the germline V gene, CDR1 is KGHSH and CDR2 is LQKENI.

The gene calls are TRBV9 and TRBJ2-3; 7 bases match TRBD2. CDR1 SGDLS and CDR2 YYNGEE come from the germline V gene. V lost 0 bases to trimming and J lost 4 bases; unmatched junction nucleotides: 8. CDR3 length: 16 amino acids. This CDR3 is CASSVGSSGYADTQYF. The CDR3 DNA reads as TGTGCCAGCAGCGTAGGATCTAGCGGCTACGCAGATACGCAGTATTTT. The whole variable domain, filled in from reference TRBV9 and TRBJ2-3, reads DSGVTQTPKHLITATGQRVTLRCSPRSGDLSVYWYQQSLDQGLQFLIQYYNGEERAKGNILERFSAQQFPDLHSELNLSSLELGDSALYFCASSVGSSGYADTQYFGPGTRLTVL.

The genes are TRBV7-2 and TRBJ1-2, with D unclear. The CDR3 extends over 14 amino acids. The V end lost 2 bases, the J end lost 5 bases, and 12 bases lay between the germline ends. Germline assignment: CDR1 SGHTA and CDR2 FQGNSA. CDR3 sequence reads: CASSLQERRYGYTF. The CDR3 DNA sequence: TGTGCCAGCAGCTTACAGGAACGTCGATATGGCTACACCTTC.

V and J are TRBV7-3 and TRBJ2-7; D is perhaps TRBD2 (7 bases). The V and J ends lost 3 bases and 2 bases respectively, with 14 bases between them. Germline loops: CDR1 SGHTA, CDR2 FQGTGA. The length of the CDR3 is 15 residues. CDR3 loop: CASSFEGGAPYEQYF. DNA for the CDR3: TGTGCCAGCAGCTTTGAAGGGGGGGCCCCCTACGAGCAGTACTTC.

This clone was recorded a few times. V is TRBV28 and J is TRBJ1-5; D perhaps matches TRBD1 (5 bases). This CDR3 spans 13 amino acids. Looked up from germline, CDR1 is MDHEN and CDR2 is SYDVKM. V was clipped by 6 bases and J by 4 bases, with 10 bases between them. CDR3 residues: CASRTTENQPQHF. As DNA, the CDR3 is TGTGCCAGCAGAACGACAGAGAATCAGCCCCAGCATTTT.

This clone was found once. The rearrangement links TRBV30 to TRBJ1-5; D is unclear. V was cut by 0 bases and J by 0 bases, with 6 bases left in between. In germline, CDR1 is GTSNPN, CDR2 SVGIG (reference sequence). This CDR3 contains 14 residues. CDR3 region: CAWSVLYSNQPQHF. The CDR3 bases are TGTGCCTGGAGTGTTCTGTATAGCAATCAGCCCCAGCATTTT.